Sequencing of this TCR beta chain was carried out in a study of blood T cell repertoires in COVID-19. TCRdb's table, derived via immunoSEQ multiplex PCR, lists solely in-frame clones and lacks some. In the table there are under 95,000 clones, around 86% of which are singletons. The CDR3 has 16 residues. With 5 bases clipped from V and 5 bases from J, the junction kept 9 bases outside the gene matches. CDR1 SGHAT and CDR2 FQDESV come from the germline V gene (reference sequence). The rearrangement uses TRBV11-1 and TRBJ1-4; 9 bases agree with TRBD1. The source material was peripheral blood. The source is a woman over 75 with acute or convalescent COVID-19. The CDR3 sequence: CASSQQGGTGNEKLFF. DNA of the CDR3: TGTGCCAGCAGCCAGCAGGGCGGGACAGGGAATGAAAAACTGTTTTTT.